This T cell receptor (beta chain) was captured by sequencing in a study of pediatric ulcerative colitis. Measured with immunoSEQ multiplex PCR; TCRdb has only the in-frame clones, and not every one. This sample yields 36,000 or so clones, of which approximately 73% are seen a single time; approximately 0.74% belongs to the top ten. The rectum was sampled with one to two pinch biopsies at colonoscopy. Germline assignment: CDR1 SGHNT and CDR2 YENEEA. The V end lost 0 bases, the J end lost 2 bases, and 10 bases lay between the germline ends. This CDR3 has 16 residues. The genes are TRBV11-3 and TRBJ2-2, with D unclear. Material: gut tissue. This clonotype originated in a boy aged 5-17 years with moderate ulcerative colitis. The CDR3 loop is CASSLDRQVNTGELFF. The DNA of the CDR3 is TGTGCCAGCAGCTTAGATCGGCAGGTCAACACCGGGGAGCTGTTTTTT.